Included here is one T cell receptor beta chain sequence, with context. What antigen it recognizes has not been identified. The sample holds no much larger clone one base away, and base qualities are not on file. This entry belongs to a study of T cell responses to AZD1222 COVID-19 vaccine (TCRdb year 2021). About the investigation overall: AZD1222 recipients with second doses at about 4 weeks or about 12 weeks were pooled, because spike-specific TCR depth and breadth did not differ between schedules. Trial participants were enrolled by age into 18-55, 56-69 and 70-plus year subgroups, with roughly 160, 29 and 62 TCR-sequenced participants respectively. A total of under 250 trial participants underwent TCR sequencing, of whom about 210 had received two doses of AZD1222 and some 25 had received two doses of the MenACWY control vaccine. Study-wide findings and limitations: Vaccine-associated CD4 TCRs spanned the whole spike protein, with dominant responses in regions 160-218 and 743-854. Participants were mostly white British, with more females than males. The authors suggested clonal diversity may have been underestimated. Reportedly, close to half of the unique spike-specific TCRs recognized epitopes lying outside the regions that are mutated in the B.1.351 and B.1.1.7 variants. Conclusions about previously exposed vaccinees are limited, since just six AZD1222 recipients were seropositive for SARS-CoV-2 at baseline. Because no samples from the day 14 peak response were available, repertoires could be characterized only after the peak T cell response. In the small 56-69-year group, the increase in depth fell short of significance, most likely because of low power. Spike-specific TCR breadth and depth rose significantly after two AZD1222 doses compared with day 0 and with MenACWY recipients.

This specimen's time point label, interpreted: baseline before first vaccination. The vaccinee samples were drawn from two UK trials, COV001 and COV002, one of which was a single-blind randomized controlled phase 2/3 trial testing AZD1222 (ChAdOx1 nCoV-19) in healthy adults. For TCRbeta chain sequencing, PBMC samples were collected from trial participants at day 0 and at day 28 after the second dose. The CDR3 regions of human TCRbeta chains were analyzed by immunosequencing. The authors' analysis ran thus. Repertoire TCRs were checked for matches against a reference library of SARS-CoV-2-specific TCRs that had been generated using the MIRA antigen-specificity platform. Breadth was defined as the fraction of unique TCRs that were SARS-CoV-2-associated. Depth was defined as the fraction of total T cells that were SARS-CoV-2-associated. Using the MIRA data, every spike-specific TCR was mapped to the spike region that the TCR reacted to and assigned to either a CD4 or a CD8 class. Log10-transformed breadth and depth values were compared by one-way ANOVA with Sidak's multiple comparisons tests. The table was pulled from immuneACCESS by TCRdb, which kept in-frame rearrangements only. Such tables lose some clones; where checked, under half of the loss comes from unresolved V genes, and the rest has no known cause. The D gene and trimming were derived from the DNA, and the V and J assignments and clone size from that table. Recorded for this sample are around 94,000 clones; 80% to 85% of them occurred a single time. Approximately 15% of the sample is in the top ten clones.

Measured from the cysteine to the phenylalanine, the CDR3 is 16 residues long. Only the CDR3 part of the read is kept: 48 bases, read in frame from the first base. Trimming removed 0 bases from V and 10 bases from J, leaving 19 bases between the germline ends. CDR1 and CDR2 are read off the germline V gene (reference sequence) as LGHDT and YNNKEL. In this chain, TRBV3-1 (or the pseudogene TRBV3-2) is recombined with TRBJ2-1; the D segment may tentatively be TRBD1 or TRBD2, each giving 5 matched bases. The sample here was peripheral blood, taken on day 0 of AZD1222 vaccination. The clonotype comes from an adult in good health. The CDR3: CASSQESSNLEGEQFF. The nucleotides read TGTGCCAGCAGCCAAGAGAGTAGCAACCTAGAGGGGGAGCAGTTCTTC.